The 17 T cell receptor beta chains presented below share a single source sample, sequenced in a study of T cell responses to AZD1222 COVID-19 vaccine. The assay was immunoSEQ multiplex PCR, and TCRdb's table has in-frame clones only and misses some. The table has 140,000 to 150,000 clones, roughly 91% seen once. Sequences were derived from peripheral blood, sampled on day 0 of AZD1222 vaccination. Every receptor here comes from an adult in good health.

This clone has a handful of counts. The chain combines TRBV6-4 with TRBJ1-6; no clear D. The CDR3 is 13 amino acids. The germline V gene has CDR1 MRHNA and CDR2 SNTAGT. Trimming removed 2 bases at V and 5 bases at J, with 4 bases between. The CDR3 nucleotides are TGTGCCAGCAGTGACAGGGATAATTCACCCCTCCACTTT. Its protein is CASSDRDNSPLHF.

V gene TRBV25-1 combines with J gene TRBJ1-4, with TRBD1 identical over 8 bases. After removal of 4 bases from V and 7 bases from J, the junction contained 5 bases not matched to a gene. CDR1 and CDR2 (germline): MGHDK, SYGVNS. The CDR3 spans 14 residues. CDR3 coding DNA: TGTGCCAGCAGTGCGGACAGGGTGGGTGAAAAACTGTTTTTT. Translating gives CASSADRVGEKLFF.

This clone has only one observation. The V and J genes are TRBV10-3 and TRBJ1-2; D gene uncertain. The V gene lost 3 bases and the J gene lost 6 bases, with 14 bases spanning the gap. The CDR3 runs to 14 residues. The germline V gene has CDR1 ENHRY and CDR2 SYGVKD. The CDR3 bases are TGTGCCATCAGTGAAACGACACGTTTGAATGGCTACACCTTC. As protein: CAISETTRLNGYTF.

The CDR3 spells CASSTQILTEAFF. The CDR3, as DNA: TGTGCCAGTAGTACGCAGATACTAACTGAAGCTTTCTTT. The rearrangement uses TRBV19 and TRBJ1-1; D is undetermined. The V gene's germline CDR1 is LNHDA and CDR2 SQIVND (reference sequence). The CDR3 runs to 13 residues. Trimming took 4 bases from V and 5 from J, leaving 11 bases between them.

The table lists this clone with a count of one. The CDR3 DNA follows: TGTGCCAGCAGTCCCCCCGGGACAGAGAATCAGCCCCAGCATTTT. It codes for CASSPPGTENQPQHF. V is TRBV28 and J is TRBJ1-5, with 7 bases identical to TRBD1. The CDR3 covers 15 residues. Losses at the gene ends were 5 bases for V and 4 bases for J; bases not matched to a gene: 8. Per the germline V gene, CDR1 is MDHEN and CDR2 is SYDVKM.

DNA of the CDR3: TGCGCCAGCAGCAGACAGTGGCCCGACGACGGGACCCAGTACTTC. It translates to CASSRQWPDDGTQYF. V and J are TRBV5-1 and TRBJ2-5; weak D call: TRBD1 (5 bases). The germline V and J ends were trimmed by 4 bases and 7 bases, with 20 bases remaining between them. Germline V CDR1 and CDR2: SGHRS, YFSETQ. The CDR3 is made up of 15 amino acids.

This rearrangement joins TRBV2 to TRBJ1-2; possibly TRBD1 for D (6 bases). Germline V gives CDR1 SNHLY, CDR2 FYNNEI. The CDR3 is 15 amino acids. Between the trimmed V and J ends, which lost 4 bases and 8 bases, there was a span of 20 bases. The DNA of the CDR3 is TGTGCCAGCAGTGCACAACAGGGCCCATTGGGGGGCTACACCTTC. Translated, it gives CASSAQQGPLGGYTF.

The CDR3 DNA is TGTGCCAGCAGTGGAATTCGCCCTGAAGCTTTCTTT. Its translation is CASSGIRPEAFF. V and J are TRBV3-1 (or the pseudogene TRBV3-2) and TRBJ1-1, with D unclear. The V end was cut by 6 bases, the J end by 6 bases, with 11 bases between. The CDR3 contains 12 residues. From germline, CDR1 is LGHDT and CDR2 YNNKEL (reference sequence).

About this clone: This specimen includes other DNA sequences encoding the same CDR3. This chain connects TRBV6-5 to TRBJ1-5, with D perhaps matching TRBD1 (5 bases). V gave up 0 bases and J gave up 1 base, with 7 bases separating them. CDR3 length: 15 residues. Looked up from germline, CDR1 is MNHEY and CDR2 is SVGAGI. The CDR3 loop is CASSYSGASNQPQHF. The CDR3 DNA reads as TGTGCCAGCAGTTACTCAGGGGCCAGCAATCAGCCCCAGCATTTT.

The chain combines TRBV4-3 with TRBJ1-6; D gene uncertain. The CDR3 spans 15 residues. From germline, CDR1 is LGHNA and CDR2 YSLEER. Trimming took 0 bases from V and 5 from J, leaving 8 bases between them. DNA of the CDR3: TGCGCCAGCAGCCAAGACCCACGGAATAATTCACCCCTCCACTTT. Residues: CASSQDPRNNSPLHF.

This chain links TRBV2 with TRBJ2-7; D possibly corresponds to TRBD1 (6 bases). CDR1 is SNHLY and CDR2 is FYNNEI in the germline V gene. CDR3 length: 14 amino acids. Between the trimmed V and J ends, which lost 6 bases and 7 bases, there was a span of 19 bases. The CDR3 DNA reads TGTGCCAGCAGCGCCGGGACAATGAATACAGAGCAGTACTTC. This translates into CASSAGTMNTEQYF.

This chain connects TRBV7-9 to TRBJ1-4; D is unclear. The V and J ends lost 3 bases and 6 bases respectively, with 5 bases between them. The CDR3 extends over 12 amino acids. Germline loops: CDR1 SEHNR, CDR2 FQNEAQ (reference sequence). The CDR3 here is CASSLEDEKLFF. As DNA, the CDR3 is TGTGCCAGCAGCTTGGAAGATGAAAAACTGTTTTTT.

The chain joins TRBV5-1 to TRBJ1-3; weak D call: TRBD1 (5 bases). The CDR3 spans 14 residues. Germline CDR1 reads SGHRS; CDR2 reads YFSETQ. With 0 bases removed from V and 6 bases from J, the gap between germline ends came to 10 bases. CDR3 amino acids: CASSLAGEQNTIYF. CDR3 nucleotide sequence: TGCGCCAGCAGCTTGGCGGGGGAGCAAAACACCATATATTTT. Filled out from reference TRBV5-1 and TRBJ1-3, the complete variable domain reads KAGVTQTPRYLIKTRGQQVTLSCSPISGHRSVSWYQQTPGQGLQFLFEYFSETQRNKGNFPGRFSGRQFSNSRSEMNVSTLELGDSALYLCASSLAGEQNTIYFGEGSWLTVV.

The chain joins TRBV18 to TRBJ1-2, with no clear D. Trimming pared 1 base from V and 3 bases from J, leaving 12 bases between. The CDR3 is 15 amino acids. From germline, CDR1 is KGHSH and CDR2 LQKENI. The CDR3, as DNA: TGTGCCAGCTCACCACAAGGGTTGTATCACTATGGCTACACCTTC. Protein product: CASSPQGLYHYGYTF.

CDR3 DNA sequence: TGCGCCAGCAGCCAAGAATTATCTTTTTTGAACACTGAAGCTTTCTTT. It translates to CASSQELSFLNTEAFF. This sequence joins TRBV4-1 and TRBJ1-1, with no clear D. There are 16 residues in the CDR3. V shed 0 bases and J shed 0 bases, with 11 bases lying between them. Germline assignment: CDR1 MGHRA and CDR2 YSYEKL.

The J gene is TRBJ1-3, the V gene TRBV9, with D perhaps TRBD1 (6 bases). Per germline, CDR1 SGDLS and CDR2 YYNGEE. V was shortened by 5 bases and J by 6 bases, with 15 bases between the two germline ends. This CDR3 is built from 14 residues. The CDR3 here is CASSPGQGSNTIYF. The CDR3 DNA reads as TGTGCCAGCAGTCCCGGGCAGGGGTCAAACACCATATATTTT.

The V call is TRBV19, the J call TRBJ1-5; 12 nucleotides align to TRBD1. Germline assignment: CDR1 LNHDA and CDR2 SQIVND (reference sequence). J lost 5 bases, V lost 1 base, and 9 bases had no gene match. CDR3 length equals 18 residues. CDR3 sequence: CASSIVGTGGARDQPQHF. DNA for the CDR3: TGTGCCAGTAGTATAGTCGGGACAGGGGGCGCTAGGGATCAGCCCCAGCATTTT.